This TCR beta chain was found in a study of control samples from healthy donors and cancer patients. The protocol was immunoSEQ multiplex PCR, while the TCRdb copy is restricted to in-frame clones and leaves out a portion. Here the sample spans about 89,000 clones, approximately 81% being singletons. Sequencing was done on a sample of blood. This clonotype was sampled from a woman aged 35 to 49 in good health.

This CDR3 is CASCETSAYEQYF. The CDR3, as DNA: TGTGCCAGTTGTGAGACTAGCGCATACGAGCAGTACTTC. The chain has TRBV12-3 or TRBV12-4 and TRBJ2-7, with 8 bases fitting TRBD2. V lost 9 bases and J lost 4; bases outside the gene matches: 8. This CDR3 has 13 amino acids.